This TCR beta chain was observed in a study of regulatory T cells in long-lasting Graves disease (dated by TCRdb to about 2021). Notes on the research overall: In the newly diagnosed Graves' disease group, patients had been taking antithyroid drugs for less than 3 months. This study used TCR sequencing and RNA sequencing of peripheral blood to compare persistent Graves' disease patients against newly diagnosed Graves' disease patients. The study was conducted in China and was registered as a clinical trial. A total of 35 or so samples were covered by TCR sequencing, comprising roughly 13 persistent and around 20 newly diagnosed Graves' disease patients.

The CDR1 and CDR2 encoded by the germline V gene (reference sequence) are MNHEY and SMNVEV. After removal of 7 bases from V and 3 bases from J, the junction retains 8 bases not matched to a gene. From cysteine to phenylalanine, the CDR3 is 14 amino acids long. Kept here is only the CDR3 DNA, which spans 42 bases and is read in frame from base 1. This clonotype was counted at least ten times. Its antigen is not yet known. Per-base quality was not reported, and no clone a single base away is much larger than it. Paper-wide results and their limitations: Sequencing and analysis were limited to the TCR beta chain. Only peripheral blood was studied, because thyroid tissue, the primary lesion, was inaccessible. Compared with newly diagnosed patients, persistent Graves' disease patients had lower TCR Shannon entropy and fewer highly expanded clones, which suggests clonal expansion. TRBV28, TRBJ1-2 and TRBJ2-5 were preferentially used in persistent disease, while TRBV20-1 and TRBJ2-1 were favored in newly diagnosed disease. The authors noted that the small sample size was a limitation that may lower accuracy. Persistent patients shared more public clonotypes among themselves (around 3,000) than newly diagnosed patients did (roughly 910).

The time point label, read with the paper, signifies: newly diagnosed GD, antithyroid drugs for less than 3 months. For both TCR sequencing and RNA sequencing, RNA was extracted from PBMCs in TRIzol. The diagnosis of Graves' disease followed American Thyroid Association guidelines. The patients came from an endocrinology department in Xi'an, China. Each patient gave roughly 10 milliliters of peripheral blood, collected in an EDTA anticoagulant tube. Ficoll Paque Plus density gradient separation was used to isolate PBMCs, and no additional T cell sorting was done. An Agilent 2100 Bioanalyzer and agarose gel were used to check RNA quality, and a NanoDrop 2000 was used to measure RNA concentration. The library was produced with multiplex PCR. The reads were generated on an Illumina HiSeq 4000. iRepertoire HTBI primers and Arm-PCR amplification of CDR3 regions were used to construct TCR beta libraries. Before sequencing, the PCR products underwent gel purification. Per the source publication's procedure: Across samples, 60 to 75 TRBV and 14 TRBJ segments were identified and used for gene usage analysis of CDR3 amino acid clonotypes. COPE and FqMerger were used to merge filtered high-quality paired reads into contigs. Contigs were aligned with BLAST to IMGT TRBV, TRBD and TRBJ reference genes, and CDR3 was defined per IMGT. Highly expanded clones were defined as clonotypes with a frequency above 0.1%. Shannon entropy was used to measure repertoire diversity, and the Gini coefficient was used to measure V-J evenness. Clonotypes shared by more than one individual were considered public. In-frame beta chains were kept once TCRdb had trimmed the public reads at Q25 with fastp and called clones with MiXCR. Every entry covers one CDR3 protein and lists the most common genes and DNA from its rows. The V and J calls, along with clone size, are taken from TCRdb and not from the paper's own processing. This sample has 250,000 to 300,000 distinct CDR3 sequences in its table, and 18% of those were observed once. 13% to 15% of the sample is held by the ten biggest clonotypes.

The data were also submitted as part of a second study, on T cells in Graves' hyperthyroidism and ophthalmopathy. In that second paper, the authors write: Stable Graves' hyperthyroidism was defined as the absence of progression to ophthalmopathy over 18 months of follow-up. Hyperthyroidism patients were aged 18 to 65 years and newly diagnosed, with disease duration of less than 2 months. Patients with uncontrolled infections, other autoimmune diseases, pregnancy or lactation were excluded. Diagnoses were established on the basis of clinical symptoms, serum thyroxine and TRAb, thyroid ultrasound, and orbital computed tomography. A first-round RT-PCR of the TCR CDR3 used the HTBI primer set with the Qiagen OneStep RT-PCR kit. Most expanded thyroid clonotypes (frequency above 0.001) were also detected in blood, suggesting blood repertoires may reflect thyroid immune responses. A model built on a 13 V-J signature distinguished ophthalmopathy from stable hyperthyroidism, reaching around 88% sensitivity and about 81% specificity in cross-validation and 80%/75% in testing. During validation, the model predicted progression to ophthalmopathy a median of approximately six months ahead of onset, with around 71% sensitivity and 72.22% specificity. To identify TCR V-J signatures that set the groups apart, the researchers used a discovery cohort of about a hundred patients, made up of 40 to 45 with Graves' ophthalmopathy and some 55 with stable Graves' hyperthyroidism. An independent validation cohort of about 20 hyperthyroidism patients and about 16 patients who later progressed to ophthalmopathy tested prospective prediction of ophthalmopathy. The approximately 97 discovery patients were randomly divided into training and test sets at a 7:3 ratio. The study also compared thyroid tissue and blood T-cell repertoires from 5 to 7 Graves' hyperthyroidism patients. Following sampling, methimazole starting at 30 mg daily was given to hyperthyroidism patients, and high-dose intravenous methylprednisolone was given to ophthalmopathy patients. Libraries were constructed in a second round of multiplex PCR, after which size selection and purification were carried out. Paired-end sequencing of the libraries was performed with 100 bp reads on an Illumina HiSeq2000. Raw data were processed with SOAPnuke, discarding reads with adapters, uncalled bases, mean Phred below 15, or no exact constant-primer or identifier match. COPE v1.2.5 was used to merge high-quality paired reads, and clonotypes were defined as unique nucleotide sequences. MiTCR v1.1 was used to align clonotypes to the IMGT TRBV, TRBD and TRBJ reference segments. The analysis was restricted to V-J combinations with a frequency above 0.0001, which together covered just over 99% of the repertoires. The TCS score was defined as F50 (clonal expansion) divided by E x V (chaos), with BLOSUM62-based TCRdist calculated between CDR3 peptides within each V-J. Welch's t-statistics and random forest reduced 514 V-J features to about 13, which were used in a naive Bayes classifier (R e1071). Sample size was not statistically predetermined, and investigators were not blinded to group allocation. TCR Vbeta CDR3 sequencing of approximately 140 peripheral blood samples (under 45 ophthalmopathy, about 80 hyperthyroidism and some 17 progressor patients) is reported in the paper.

The source material was peripheral blood mononuclear cells (PBMCs), sampled at new diagnosis, from a patient treated with antithyroid drugs. The sequence came from a woman in her 30s with Graves disease. Donor details come from another sample of the same person, matched by shared clones. The sequence links TRBV27 to TRBJ1-2; 7 of the junction bases match TRBD1. Here the CDR3 is given as CASMSRGTDYGYTF. In nucleotides, the sequence is TGTGCCAGCATGAGCCGAGGGACAGACTATGGCTACACCTTC.